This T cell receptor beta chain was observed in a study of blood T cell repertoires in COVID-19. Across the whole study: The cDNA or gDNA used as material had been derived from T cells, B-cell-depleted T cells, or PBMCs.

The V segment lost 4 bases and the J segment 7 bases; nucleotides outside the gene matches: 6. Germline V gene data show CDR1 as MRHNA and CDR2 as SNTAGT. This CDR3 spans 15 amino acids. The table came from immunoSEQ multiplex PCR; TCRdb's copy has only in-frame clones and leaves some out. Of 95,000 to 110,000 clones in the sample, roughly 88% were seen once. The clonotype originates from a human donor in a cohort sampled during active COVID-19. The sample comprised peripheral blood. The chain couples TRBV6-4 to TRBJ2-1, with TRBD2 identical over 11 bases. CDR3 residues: CASSGYSGGANEQFF. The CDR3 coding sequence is TGTGCCAGCAGTGGCTATAGCGGGGGGGCGAATGAGCAGTTCTTC.